A single sample gave rise to the 17 T cell receptor beta chains below, sequenced in a study of T cell responses to AZD1222 COVID-19 vaccine. TCRdb's copy holds only in-frame clones and misses some; the assay was immunoSEQ multiplex PCR. This repertoire shows 93,000 or so clones, 75% to 90% found once; its top ten account for 20% to 25%. The sample was peripheral blood, taken on day 0 of AZD1222 vaccination. The receptors shown here come from an adult in good health.

This rearrangement joins TRBV30 to TRBJ1-6; D remains unclear. The germline V gene encodes CDR1 GTSNPN and CDR2 SVGIG (reference sequence). V was trimmed by 4 bases and J by 8 bases, leaving 24 bases between them. The CDR3 is 17 residues long. The CDR3 nucleotides read TGTGCCTGGAATGGTGCTCCTACGGGCTCCGCGTATTCACCCCTCCACTTT. It codes for CAWNGAPTGSAYSPLHF.

V usage is TRBV5-4 and J usage is TRBJ1-1; 7 nucleotides agree with TRBD1. CDR3 length: 15 amino acids. V shed 0 bases and J 4 bases; nucleotides not matched to a gene: 6. CDR1 SGHNT and CDR2 YYREEE come from the germline V gene (reference sequence). CDR3 amino acids: CASSLDQGGGTEAFF. CDR3 nucleotide sequence: TGTGCCAGCAGCTTGGATCAAGGGGGCGGCACTGAAGCTTTCTTT.

Written as DNA, the CDR3 is TGTGCCAGCGCCTCAGCCGCTGAAGCTTTCTTT. Protein product: CASASAAEAFF. The gene calls are TRBV28 and TRBJ1-1, with D uncertain. V lost 8 bases to trimming and J lost 6 bases, with 10 bases between them. This CDR3 region has 11 residues. Germline values: CDR1 MDHEN, CDR2 SYDVKM.

A single count supports this clone. The chain combines TRBV6-5 with TRBJ1-5, with no clear D. CDR3 length: 15 amino acids. Germline V CDR1 and CDR2: MNHEY, SVGAGI. V dropped 0 bases and J dropped 0 bases, with 6 bases sitting between them. CDR3 amino acids: CASSYSRYSNQPQHF. The CDR3 DNA sequence: TGTGCCAGCAGTTACTCACGGTATAGCAATCAGCCCCAGCATTTT.

Concerning this clone itself: Other DNA sequences in this sample translate to the same CDR3. The chain has TRBV10-3 and TRBJ2-7; the D gene is possibly TRBD1 (6 bases). Trimming removed 8 bases at V and 0 bases at J, with 11 bases between. Germline assignment: CDR1 ENHRY and CDR2 SYGVKD. The CDR3 is 13 residues long. The CDR3 loop is CAIRSGDSYEQYF. The CDR3 nucleotides are TGTGCCATCCGTTCAGGGGACTCCTACGAGCAGTACTTC.

The chain employs TRBV7-9 and TRBJ1-1; the D is unclear. The V and J ends lost 3 bases and 4 bases respectively, with 12 bases between them. CDR1 is SEHNR, CDR2 FQNEAQ, per germline (reference sequence). CDR3 length: 14 residues. CDR3 sequence reads: CASSFAGLGTEAFF. The CDR3 DNA is TGTGCCAGCAGCTTTGCCGGTTTGGGCACTGAAGCTTTCTTT.

The genes are TRBV5-1 and TRBJ1-1; no definite D call. V gave up 5 bases and J gave up 2 bases, with 16 bases separating them. This CDR3 comprises 15 residues. The germline V gene encodes CDR1 SGHRS and CDR2 YFSETQ. The CDR3 nucleotides are TGCGCCAGCAGGAGGATCGAGGGCGGTAACACTGAAGCTTTCTTT. Translating gives CASRRIEGGNTEAFF.

The chain combines TRBV3-1 (or the pseudogene TRBV3-2) with TRBJ1-4, with D possibly being TRBD1 (5 bases). Deletions cut 2 bases from V and 3 bases from J, with 16 bases between. The germline V gene encodes CDR1 LGHDT and CDR2 YNNKEL (reference sequence). There are 17 residues in the CDR3. CDR3 sequence: CASSQNRGAPANEKLFF. In DNA form, the CDR3 reads TGTGCCAGCAGCCAAAATCGAGGGGCGCCGGCTAATGAAAAACTGTTTTTT.

J is TRBJ2-3 and V is TRBV19, with 9 bases aligning to TRBD2. Per germline, CDR1 LNHDA and CDR2 SQIVND (reference sequence). V was clipped by 3 bases and J by 5 bases; unmatched bases: 6. The CDR3 covers 15 residues. The CDR3 coding sequence is TGTGCCAGTAGTATGCCCAATAGCGGGAGAGATACGCAGTATTTT. Its protein is CASSMPNSGRDTQYF. The full variable domain, with the rest looked up from reference TRBV19 and TRBJ2-3, is DGGITQSPKYLFRKEGQNVTLSCEQNLNHDAMYWYRQDPGQGLRLIYYSQIVNDFQKGDIAEGYSVSREKKESFPLTVTSAQKNPTAFYLCASSMPNSGRDTQYFGPGTRLTVL.

A single count supports this clone. The rearrangement uses TRBV28 and TRBJ2-3, with D perhaps TRBD2 (5 bases). Deletions cut 4 bases from V and 5 bases from J, with 19 bases between. The CDR3 totals 16 residues. CDR1 is MDHEN and CDR2 is SYDVKM in the germline V gene. The CDR3 here is CASSSLASSHEDTQYF. In DNA, the CDR3 is TGTGCCAGCAGTTCCCTAGCTTCGAGTCATGAAGATACGCAGTATTTT. Filled out from reference TRBV28 and TRBJ2-3, the complete variable domain reads DVKVTQSSRYLVKRTGEKVFLECVQDMDHENMFWYRQDPGLGLRLIYFSYDVKMKEKGDIPEGYSVSREKKERFSLILESASTNQTSMYLCASSSLASSHEDTQYFGPGTRLTVL.

This chain links TRBV6-6 with TRBJ1-5; D unclear. The length of the CDR3 is 14 residues. The germline V and J ends were trimmed by 6 bases and 0 bases, with 9 bases remaining between them. In germline, CDR1 is MNHNY, CDR2 SVGAGI (reference sequence). The CDR3 spells CASRRSYSNQPQHF. Written as DNA, the CDR3 is TGTGCCAGCAGGAGGAGTTATAGCAATCAGCCCCAGCATTTT.

J is TRBJ2-3 and V is TRBV11-3, with TRBD2 identical over 13 bases. Germline V gene data show CDR1 as SGHNT and CDR2 as YENEEA. The CDR3 contains 15 residues. Trimming cost V 5 bases and J 4 bases; bases outside gene matches: 3. The CDR3 is CASSRTSGSSDTQYF. CDR3 sequence (DNA): TGTGCCAGCAGCCGGACTAGCGGGAGTTCAGATACGCAGTATTTT.

The rearrangement uses TRBV14 and TRBJ2-5; the match to TRBD2 covers 9 bases. The CDR3 spans 16 residues. V gave up 4 bases and J gave up 5 bases; unmatched junction bases: 11. Germline CDR1 SGHDN, CDR2 FVKESK. As DNA, the CDR3 is TGTGCCAGCAGCCGCTACGGGACTAGCTACCGGGAGACCCAGTACTTC. Protein: CASSRYGTSYRETQYF.

This CDR3 reads CASSPRARTYYEQYF. The CDR3 DNA reads as TGTGCCAGCTCACCACGGGCCAGGACCTACTACGAGCAGTACTTC. The chain has TRBV18 and TRBJ2-7, with D uncertain. The CDR3 contains 15 residues. The germline V gene has CDR1 KGHSH and CDR2 LQKENI. Trimming removed 1 base at V and 3 bases at J, with 13 bases between.

The chain links TRBV5-1 to TRBJ2-7; 9 positions match TRBD1. The CDR3 is 15 amino acids. The germline V gene encodes CDR1 SGHRS and CDR2 YFSETQ. V was pared by 4 bases and J by 4 bases, with 9 bases of the junction left unmatched. The CDR3 reads CASSVGDRDVYEQYF. CDR3 sequence (DNA): TGCGCCAGCAGCGTAGGGGACAGGGACGTTTACGAGCAGTACTTC.

J is TRBJ2-3 and V is TRBV19; possibly TRBD1 for D (6 bases). V was shortened by 6 bases and J by 1 base, with 8 bases between the two germline ends. CDR1 and CDR2 from the germline V gene are LNHDA and SQIVND (reference sequence). The CDR3 has 13 amino acids. The CDR3 loop reads CASRRTGTDTQYF. In nucleotides, the CDR3 is TGTGCCAGTAGGCGGACAGGCACAGATACGCAGTATTTT.

The chain employs TRBV12-5 and TRBJ1-1; D not certain. V shed 2 bases and J shed 7 bases, with 11 bases lying between them. The germline CDR1 and CDR2 sequences are LGHNT and FRNRAP. The CDR3 totals 13 residues. The CDR3, as DNA: TGTGCTAGTGGTTTGCGGCTGGACGGTGAAGCTTTCTTT. This sequence encodes CASGLRLDGEAFF. Combining the CDR3 with reference TRBV12-5 and TRBJ1-1 gives the whole variable domain DARVTQTPRHKVTEMGQEVTMRCQPILGHNTVFWYRQTMMQGLELLAYFRNRAPLDDSGMPKDRFSAEMPDATLATLKIQPSEPRDSAVYFCASGLRLDGEAFFGQGTRLTVV.